This T cell receptor beta chain was identified in a study of T cells in Graves' hyperthyroidism and ophthalmopathy. The CDR3 is 15 amino acids. CDR1 and CDR2 (germline): SNHLY, FYNNEI. Trimming shortened V by 3 bases and J by 2 bases, and 10 bases separated the two germline ends. Active moderate-to-severe ophthalmopathy, Clinical Activity Score at least 3, NOSPECS at least 4, under 3 months' duration. The study left out patients who had uncontrolled infection, other autoimmune disease, pregnancy or lactation. PBMCs were sourced from 9 to 10 ml fresh peripheral blood. RNA transcripts yielded amplified TCR beta CDR3 regions. HTBI primers were used for first-round RT-PCR of the TCR CDR3. TCRdb redid the calling of the multiplex PCR reads with MiXCR, one entry per CDR3 protein. The table shows roughly 600,000 distinct CDR3 sequences, with roughly 15% occurring only once.

V gene TRBV2 combines with J gene TRBJ1-4; tentatively, D is TRBD1 (5 bases). Sequences were obtained from blood. The clonotype was recovered from a woman aged 50 to 60 with Graves' ophthalmopathy. The CDR3 DNA follows: TGTGCCAGCAGTGATGGGGGGTCCACTAATGAAAAACTGTTTTTT. Its translation: CASSDGGSTNEKLFF.